This is a list of T cell receptor beta chains from one sample in a study of response to subunit inactivated influenza vaccine. TCRdb called the RT-PCR reads again in MiXCR, with one record for every CDR3 protein. The sample shows roughly 780,000 distinct CDR3 sequences, under 20% of them seen only once. The sequencing here drew on PBMCs from blood, taken roughly 5 days after vaccination. The receptors were sampled from a man aged 45-65 years who received an inactivated influenza vaccine. Each CDR3 is given with its conserved first and last residue. The D gene is left open where the match is weak. Clone size, where shown, is once, few, many, or a class for clones that have expanded.

NA,TRBV29-1,12,TRBD1,TRBJ1-2,TGCAGCTTTGAACGACAGGGTGACGGCTACACCTTC,CSFERQGDGYTF
NA,TRBV15,18,TRBD2,TRBJ2-5,TGTGCCACCAGCAGAGAGGGAGCTAGCGGGAGGGCCGGAGGGACCCAGTACTTC,CATSREGASGRAGGTQYF
NA,TRBV20-1,15,NA,TRBJ2-3,TGCAGTGCTAGAGACCCCGTGGGGCACACGTATACGCAGTATTTT,CSARDPVGHTYTQYF
NA,TRBV6-1,14,NA,TRBJ2-2,TGTGCCAGCTTCCCGGGGGGCAGTACCGGGGAGCTGTTTTTT,CASFPGGSTGELFF
NA,TRBV6-2/TRBV6-3,13,TRBD1,TRBJ1-1,TGTGCCAGCAGATACGCGGGACAGGGTAAAGCTTTCTTT,CASRYAGQGKAFF
NA,TRBV28,17,TRBD2,TRBJ2-1,TGTGCCAGCAGTTCTCTAGGACTAGCGCCCTTCTACAATGAGCAGTTCTTC,CASSSLGLAPFYNEQFF
few,TRBV4-2,13,NA,TRBJ1-5,TGTGCCAGCAGCCAAGATTACTCTCAGCCCCAGCATTTT,CASSQDYSQPQHF
many,TRBV15,14,TRBD1,TRBJ2-2,TGTGCCACCAGCAGGCAGGGGGACACCGGGGAGCTGTTTTTT,CATSRQGDTGELFF
few,TRBV4-3,15,NA,TRBJ2-7,TGCGCCAGCAGCCAAGGGTCGACAGAAACCTACGAGCAGTACTTC,CASSQGSTETYEQYF
NA,TRBV15,15,NA,TRBJ2-5,TGTGCCACCAGCAGCGGGACACTGGGGGTTGAGACCCAGTACTTC,CATSSGTLGVETQYF
once,TRBV6-2/TRBV6-3,13,NA,TRBJ2-7,TGTGCCAGCAGTCCCCGCGAAGGGCTCGAGCAGTACTTC,CASSPREGLEQYF
many,TRBV20-1,12,TRBD1,TRBJ1-1,TGCAGTGCTAGATTGGACAGGGATACGGCTTTCTTT,CSARLDRDTAFF
NA,TRBV6-2/TRBV6-3,13,TRBD2,TRBJ2-7,TGTGCCAGCAAACTAGCGACGACCTACGAGCAGTACTTC,CASKLATTYEQYF
many,TRBV29-1,13,NA,TRBJ1-2,TGCAGCGTGAGAGACCCGGACAGATATGGCTACACCTTC,CSVRDPDRYGYTF
many,TRBV29-1,15,TRBD1,TRBJ2-7,TGCAGCGTTGAAGGACAGGGAGAGGGTACCTACGAGCAGTACTTC,CSVEGQGEGTYEQYF
NA,TRBV7-2,14,NA,TRBJ2-3,TGTGCCAGCAGCTCCCATGGGGCTGCAGATACGCAGTATTTT,CASSSHGAADTQYF
NA,TRBV29-1,15,NA,TRBJ2-7,TGCAGCGTTTCAAGAGGAAGTTTGAGCTCCTACGAGCAGTACTTC,CSVSRGSLSSYEQYF
NA,TRBV4-3,14,NA,TRBJ2-3,TGCGCCAGCAGCCAAGTTGGGATTTACGATGCGCAGTATTTT,CASSQVGIYDAQYF
NA,TRBV20-1,18,NA,TRBJ2-7,TGCAGTGCTAGTAACCGGGACCCTAAGGCTCTGGTCGCCTACGAGCAGTACTTC,CSASNRDPKALVAYEQYF
few,TRBV5-6,16,NA,TRBJ1-5,TGTGCCAGCAGCATGCGGGGGCATTTGGAAAATCAGCCCCAGCATTTT,CASSMRGHLENQPQHF
few,TRBV15,15,TRBD2,TRBJ2-3,TGTGCCACCAGCAGAGTTAGCGGGAGCACAGATACGCAGTATTTT,CATSRVSGSTDTQYF
NA,TRBV6-1,15,NA,TRBJ2-2,TGTGCCAGCAGGACCATTGAGGGGCGGACCGGGGAGCTGTTTTTT,CASRTIEGRTGELFF
few,TRBV12-3/TRBV12-4,16,TRBD1,TRBJ2-7,TGTGCCAGCAGTCCCCTGGGACAGGGACCTGTAGGAGAGCAGTACTTC,CASSPLGQGPVGEQYF
few,TRBV7-8,13,TRBD2,TRBJ2-3,TGTGCCAGCAGCTTCACGCGGGGGGATACGCAGTATTTT,CASSFTRGDTQYF
many,TRBV5-8,14,TRBD2,TRBJ2-7,TGTGCCAGCAGCTCTCTAGCGGGAGCCTACGAGCAGTACTTC,CASSSLAGAYEQYF
NA,TRBV27,15,TRBD2,TRBJ2-7,TGTGCCAGCAGCTCGCGGGAGGGGGGATCCTACGAGCAGTACTTC,CASSSREGGSYEQYF
few,TRBV4-3,14,NA,TRBJ2-7,TGCGCCAGCAGCCAAGATCCGGGTGACCACGAGCAGTACTTC,CASSQDPGDHEQYF
many,TRBV15,16,NA,TRBJ2-3,TGTGCCACCAGCAGAGATGGGGTGGTTAGCACAGATACGCAGTATTTT,CATSRDGVVSTDTQYF
few,TRBV9,15,NA,TRBJ1-6,TGTGCCAGCAGCGTCGATGGAGGGAATAATTCACCCCTCCACTTT,CASSVDGGNNSPLHF
NA,TRBV5-1,13,NA,TRBJ2-1,TGCGCCAGCAGCTTGAGTCAGCGGAATGAGCAGTTCTTC,CASSLSQRNEQFF
few,TRBV20-1,13,NA,TRBJ1-6,TGCAGTGCACATACAGGTTTTAATTCACCCCTCCACTTT,CSAHTGFNSPLHF
many,TRBV9,15,NA,TRBJ2-1,TGTGCCAGCAGCGTAGGCCGGACAGTTTACAATGAGCAGTTCTTC,CASSVGRTVYNEQFF